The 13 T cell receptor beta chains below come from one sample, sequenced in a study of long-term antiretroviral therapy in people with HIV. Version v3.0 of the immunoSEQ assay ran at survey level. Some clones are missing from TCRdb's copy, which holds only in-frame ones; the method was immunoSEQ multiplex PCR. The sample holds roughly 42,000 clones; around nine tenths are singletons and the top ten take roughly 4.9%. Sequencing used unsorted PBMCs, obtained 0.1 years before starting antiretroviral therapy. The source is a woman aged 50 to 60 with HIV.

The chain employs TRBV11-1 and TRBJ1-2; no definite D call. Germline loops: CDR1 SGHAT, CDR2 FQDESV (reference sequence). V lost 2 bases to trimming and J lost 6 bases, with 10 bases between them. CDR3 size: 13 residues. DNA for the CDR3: TGTGCCAGCAGCTTAAACAGCCTAGATGGCTACACCTTC. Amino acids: CASSLNSLDGYTF.

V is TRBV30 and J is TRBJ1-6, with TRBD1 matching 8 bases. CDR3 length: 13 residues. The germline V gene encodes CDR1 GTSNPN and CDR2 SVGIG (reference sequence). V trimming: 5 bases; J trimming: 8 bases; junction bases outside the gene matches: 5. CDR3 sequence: CAWGQGVDSPLHF. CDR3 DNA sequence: TGTGCCTGGGGACAGGGTGTTGATTCACCCCTCCACTTT.

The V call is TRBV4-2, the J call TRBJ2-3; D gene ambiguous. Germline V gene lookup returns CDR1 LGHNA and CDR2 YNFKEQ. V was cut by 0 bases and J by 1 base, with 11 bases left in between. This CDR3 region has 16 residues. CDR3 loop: CASSQEWMGGTDTQYF. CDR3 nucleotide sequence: TGTGCCAGCAGCCAAGAGTGGATGGGCGGCACAGATACGCAGTATTTT.

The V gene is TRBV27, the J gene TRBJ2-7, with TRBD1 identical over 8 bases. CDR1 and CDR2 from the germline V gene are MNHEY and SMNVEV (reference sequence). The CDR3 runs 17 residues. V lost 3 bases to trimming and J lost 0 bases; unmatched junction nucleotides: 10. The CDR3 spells CASSFTGTGPGSYEQYF. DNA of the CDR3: TGTGCCAGCAGTTTCACAGGGACAGGCCCTGGCTCCTACGAGCAGTACTTC.

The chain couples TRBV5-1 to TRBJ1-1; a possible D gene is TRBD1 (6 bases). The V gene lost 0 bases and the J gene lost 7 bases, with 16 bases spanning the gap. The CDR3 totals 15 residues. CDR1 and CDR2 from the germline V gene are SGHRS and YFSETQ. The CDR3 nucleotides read TGCGCCAGCAGCTTGGATCCAGGGGCTACTGGTGAAGCTTTCTTT. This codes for CASSLDPGATGEAFF.

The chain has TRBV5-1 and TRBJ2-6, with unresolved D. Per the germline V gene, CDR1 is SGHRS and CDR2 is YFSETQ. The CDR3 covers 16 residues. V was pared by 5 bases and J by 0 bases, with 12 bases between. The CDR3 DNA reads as TGCGCCAGCAGGTTAGGACCCAGCTCTGGGGCCAACGTCCTGACTTTC. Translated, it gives CASRLGPSSGANVLTF. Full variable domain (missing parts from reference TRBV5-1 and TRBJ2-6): KAGVTQTPRYLIKTRGQQVTLSCSPISGHRSVSWYQQTPGQGLQFLFEYFSETQRNKGNFPGRFSGRQFSNSRSEMNVSTLELGDSALYLCASRLGPSSGANVLTFGAGSRLTVL.

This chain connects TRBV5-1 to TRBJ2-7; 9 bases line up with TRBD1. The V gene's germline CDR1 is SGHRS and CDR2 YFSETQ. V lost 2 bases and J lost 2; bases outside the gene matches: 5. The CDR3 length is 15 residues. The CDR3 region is CASSLGQGYTYEQYF. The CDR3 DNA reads TGCGCCAGCAGCTTAGGACAGGGGTATACCTACGAGCAGTACTTC.

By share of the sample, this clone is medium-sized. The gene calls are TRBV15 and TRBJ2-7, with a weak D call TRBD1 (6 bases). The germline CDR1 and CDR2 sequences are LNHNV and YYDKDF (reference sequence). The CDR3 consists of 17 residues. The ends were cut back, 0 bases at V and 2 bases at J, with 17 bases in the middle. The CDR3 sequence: CATSRDPFETGTYEQYF. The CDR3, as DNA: TGTGCCACCAGCAGAGATCCGTTCGAGACAGGTACCTACGAGCAGTACTTC.

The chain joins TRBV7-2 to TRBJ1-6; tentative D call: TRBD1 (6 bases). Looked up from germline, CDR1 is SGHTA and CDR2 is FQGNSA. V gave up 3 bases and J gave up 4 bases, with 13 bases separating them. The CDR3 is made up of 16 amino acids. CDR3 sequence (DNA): TGTGCCAGCAGCTTCACAGGGACGGCTTATAATTCACCCCTCCACTTT. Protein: CASSFTGTAYNSPLHF.

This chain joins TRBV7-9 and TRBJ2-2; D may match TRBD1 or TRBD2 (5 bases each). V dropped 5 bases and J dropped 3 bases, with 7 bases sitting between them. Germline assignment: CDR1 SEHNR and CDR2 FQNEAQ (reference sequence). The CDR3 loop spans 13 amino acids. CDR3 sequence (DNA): TGTGCCAGCAGCCGGGACCACACCGGGGAGCTGTTTTTT. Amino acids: CASSRDHTGELFF.

DNA for the CDR3: TGTGCCAGCAGAGAACAGGGAACTGAAGCTTTCTTT. It specifies CASREQGTEAFF. The chain couples TRBV2 to TRBJ1-1, with a tentative D call TRBD1 (6 bases). Germline V gene data show CDR1 as SNHLY and CDR2 as FYNNEI. V gave up 6 bases and J gave up 5 bases, with 10 bases separating them. This CDR3 region has 12 residues.

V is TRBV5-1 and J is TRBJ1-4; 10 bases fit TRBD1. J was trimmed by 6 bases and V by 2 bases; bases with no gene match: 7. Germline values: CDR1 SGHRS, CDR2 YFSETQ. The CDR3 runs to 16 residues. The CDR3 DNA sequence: TGCGCCAGCAGCTTCGGGACAGGGGTGAGGGATGAAAAACTGTTTTTT. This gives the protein CASSFGTGVRDEKLFF.

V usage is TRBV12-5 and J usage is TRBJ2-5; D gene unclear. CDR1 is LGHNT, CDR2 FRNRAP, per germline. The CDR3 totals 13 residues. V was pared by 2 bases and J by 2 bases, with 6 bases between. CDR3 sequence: CASGLNGQETQYF. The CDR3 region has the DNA TGTGCTAGTGGTTTGAATGGGCAAGAGACCCAGTACTTC.